Following are 29 T cell receptor beta chains from one sample sequenced in a study of shared clonotypes between healthy human individuals. Assay used: immunoSEQ multiplex PCR; TCRdb lists only in-frame clones, some missing. The sample consists of about 1.5 million clones, about 96% of them appearing once. Input material: naive CD4+ T cells sorted from blood. The subset was: CD45RA+ positively selected. All receptors derive from a man aged 25 to 45 in good health.

V gene TRBV7-8 combines with J gene TRBJ2-7; 11 nucleotides match TRBD2. Germline assignment: CDR1 SGHVS and CDR2 FQNEAQ. Losses at the gene ends were 8 bases for V and 13 bases for J; bases not matched to a gene: 13. The CDR3 is made up of 13 amino acids. DNA for the CDR3: TGTGCCAGCGAGGTGCTAGCGGGAGGTAGGAAATACTTC. It is translated as CASEVLAGGRKYF.

The chain combines TRBV10-3 with TRBJ1-2; 7 bases line up with TRBD1. V was pared by 7 bases and J by 2 bases, with 10 bases of the junction left unmatched. The CDR3 totals 15 residues. Looked up from germline, CDR1 is ENHRY and CDR2 is SYGVKD. The CDR3 nucleotides are TGTGCCATCAAGCAAGGGGACAGCGAGAACTATGGCTACACCTTC. It encodes CAIKQGDSENYGYTF.

With respect to this clone: Other DNA sequences within the sample encode an identical CDR3. The rearrangement uses TRBV5-1 and TRBJ2-7, with no clear D. The germline V and J ends were trimmed by 3 bases and 1 base, with 8 bases remaining between them. Germline V lookup: CDR1 SGHRS, CDR2 YFSETQ. This CDR3 has 13 residues. The CDR3 DNA follows: TGCGCCAGCAGCTCAGCGCTTTCCTACGAGCAGTACTTC. Translation gives CASSSALSYEQYF.

V and J are TRBV19 and TRBJ2-6; unclear D gene. V was trimmed by 5 bases and J by 0 bases, leaving 11 bases between them. The CDR3 is made up of 16 amino acids. Germline loops: CDR1 LNHDA, CDR2 SQIVND (reference sequence). CDR3 in DNA: TGTGCCAGTAGTCCGAGACACCTCTCTGGGGCCAACGTCCTGACTTTC. This translates into CASSPRHLSGANVLTF.

The chain has TRBV28 and TRBJ2-7; 8 positions match TRBD1. The V and J ends lost 5 bases and 2 bases, in that order; junction bases with no gene match: 5. Germline CDR1 reads MDHEN; CDR2 reads SYDVKM. This CDR3 contains 14 residues. The CDR3 DNA reads as TGTGCCAGCAGTCAGGGACAGGAGACCTACGAGCAGTACTTC. It encodes CASSQGQETYEQYF.

This clone was observed a single time. This sequence joins TRBV7-3 and TRBJ2-2; D is perhaps TRBD1 (6 bases). Between the trimmed V and J ends, which lost 5 bases and 4 bases, there was a span of 17 bases. There are 16 residues in the CDR3. Germline-derived CDR1 and CDR2 are SGHTA and FQGTGA. CDR3 sequence reads: CASSRSTGLLTGELFF. In DNA form, the CDR3 reads TGTGCCAGCAGCCGAAGCACAGGGTTACTCACCGGGGAGCTGTTTTTT.

CDR3 sequence reads: CSVGQGTGELFF. The CDR3, as DNA: TGCAGCGTTGGGCAGGGGACCGGGGAGCTGTTTTTT. The chain recombines TRBV29-1 with TRBJ2-2; tentative D call: TRBD1 (6 bases). From germline, CDR1 is SQVTM and CDR2 ANQGSEA. The CDR3 loop spans 12 amino acids. V shed 4 bases and J shed 5 bases, with 8 bases lying between them.

This clone has just one count. The chain links TRBV4-1 to TRBJ2-7; 9 bases line up with TRBD2. With V trimmed by 0 bases and J by 5 bases, 8 bases remained unmatched. This CDR3 contains 16 residues. The germline gives CDR1 MGHRA, CDR2 YSYEKL. The DNA for the CDR3 is TGCGCCAGCAGCCAAGAGCGGCTAGCGGGACTCAACGAGCAGTACTTC. Protein: CASSQERLAGLNEQYF.

This chain joins TRBV29-1 and TRBJ2-4; the match to TRBD1 covers 8 bases. CDR1 is SQVTM and CDR2 is ANQGSEA in the germline V gene. This CDR3 contains 13 residues. In DNA, the CDR3 is TGCGGCACCCGGACAGGGTTCGAAAACATTCAGTACTTC. Its translation is CGTRTGFENIQYF.

This clone was seen more than once but under ten times. The chain couples TRBV5-5 to TRBJ1-1; no reliable D call. Deletions cut 0 bases from V and 4 bases from J, with 7 bases between. This CDR3 is 13 amino acids long. Germline CDR1 SGHKS, CDR2 YYEKEE (reference sequence). The CDR3 DNA follows: TGTGCCAGCAGCTTGGGGACGAGCACTGAAGCTTTCTTT. Translating it yields CASSLGTSTEAFF.

J is TRBJ1-5 and V is TRBV10-1; no clear D. Trimming removed 2 bases from V and 9 bases from J, with 8 bases in between. The CDR3 consists of 12 residues. Germline CDR1 WNHNN, CDR2 SYGVQD (reference sequence). CDR3 nucleotide sequence: TGCGCCAGCAGTGAGGGCCCGGGGCCCCAGCATTTT. It specifies CASSEGPGPQHF.

The rearrangement links TRBV6-5 to TRBJ2-7; 7 bases are a match to TRBD2. The CDR3 runs 16 residues. Germline CDR1 and CDR2: MNHEY and SVGAGI. After removal of 0 bases from V and 2 bases from J, the junction contained 7 bases not matched to a gene. The CDR3 DNA reads as TGTGCCAGCAGTTACTCGATAGGGCTAGCGGCCTACGAGCAGTACTTC. Translation gives CASSYSIGLAAYEQYF.

This rearrangement joins TRBV18 to TRBJ2-7; TRBD1 might be the D (6 bases). The V gene lost 3 bases and the J gene lost 2 bases, with 14 bases spanning the gap. The CDR3 has 15 residues. CDR1 is KGHSH and CDR2 is LQKENI in the germline V gene. In DNA, the CDR3 is TGTGCCAGCTCACCTATTTCAGGGGCGACCTACGAGCAGTACTTC. This codes for CASSPISGATYEQYF.

This CDR3 is CASSLYGRNYNEQFF. The DNA for the CDR3 is TGTGCCAGCAGTTTATATGGCAGGAACTACAATGAGCAGTTCTTC. The chain has TRBV28 and TRBJ2-1; D gene ambiguous. The CDR3 extends over 15 amino acids. Trimming removed 1 base from V and 3 bases from J, with 10 bases in between. Germline V gives CDR1 MDHEN, CDR2 SYDVKM.

The chain is built from TRBV11-2 and TRBJ2-7; D assignment may be TRBD1 or TRBD2 (5 bases each). This CDR3 is 15 amino acids long. V was cut by 3 bases and J by 1 base, with 13 bases left in between. Looked up from germline, CDR1 is SGHAT and CDR2 is FQNNGV. Here the CDR3 reads CASSFGGGFSYEQYF. In DNA form, the CDR3 reads TGTGCCAGCAGCTTCGGTGGGGGTTTTTCCTACGAGCAGTACTTC.

The chain employs TRBV28 and TRBJ2-5, with 7 positions matching TRBD1. The CDR3 covers 15 residues. Unmatched junction bases numbered 9, after V lost 6 bases and J lost 2 bases. Germline CDR1 and CDR2: MDHEN and SYDVKM. DNA for the CDR3: TGTGCCAGCAGATCCACGGGGACAGCTCAAGAGACCCAGTACTTC. Its translation is CASRSTGTAQETQYF.

This chain connects TRBV14 to TRBJ2-3; 8 bases agree with TRBD2. Trimming removed 1 base from V and 9 bases from J; junction bases left unmatched: 3. The V gene's germline CDR1 is SGHDN and CDR2 FVKESK. This CDR3 is built from 13 residues. The CDR3: CASSQVRTSTQYF. CDR3 nucleotide sequence: TGTGCCAGCAGCCAAGTCAGGACTAGCACGCAGTATTTT.

The genes are TRBV19 and TRBJ1-1; possible D gene TRBD1, 6 bases. Germline V gene sequence: CDR1 LNHDA, CDR2 SQIVND (reference sequence). Between the trimmed V and J ends, which lost 3 bases and 5 bases, there was a span of 13 bases. CDR3 length: 14 residues. This chain's CDR3 is CASSIRGGGTEAFF. CDR3 nucleotide sequence: TGTGCCAGTAGTATCAGAGGGGGAGGAACTGAAGCTTTCTTT.

V gene TRBV9 combines with J gene TRBJ1-2; TRBD1 is a possible D gene (5 bases). The V and J ends lost 0 bases and 4 bases respectively, with 19 bases between them. Germline CDR1 and CDR2: SGDLS and YYNGEE. This CDR3 has 17 residues. The CDR3 loop reads CASSVGGRVTVGYGYTF. The CDR3, as DNA: TGTGCCAGCAGCGTAGGGGGGAGGGTAACAGTTGGCTATGGCTACACCTTC.

The V and J genes are TRBV5-5 and TRBJ2-1, with D perhaps TRBD1 (6 bases). The V end was cut by 4 bases, the J end by 5 bases, with 16 bases between. The CDR3 has 15 residues. Germline CDR1 is SGHKS and CDR2 is YYEKEE (reference sequence). CDR3 bases: TGTGCCAGCAGCACCAGGCAGCGGACAGACAATGAGCAGTTCTTC. Amino acids: CASSTRQRTDNEQFF. The variable domain in full, with the rest retrieved from reference TRBV5-5 and TRBJ2-1, is DAGVTQSPTHLIKTRGQQVTLRCSPISGHKSVSWYQQVLGQGPQFIFQYYEKEERGRGNFPDRFSARQFPNYSSELNVNALLLGDSALYLCASSTRQRTDNEQFFGPGTRLTVL.

This chain connects TRBV12-5 to TRBJ2-5, with TRBD2 matching over 10 bases. This CDR3 spans 18 amino acids. Trimming at V came to 5 bases and at J to 4 bases, leaving 16 bases not matched to a gene. CDR1 and CDR2 (germline): LGHNT, FRNRAP. The CDR3 reads CASGTTAAGGLGGETQYF. The CDR3 bases are TGTGCTAGTGGTACCACGGCAGCGGGAGGGCTGGGTGGAGAGACCCAGTACTTC.

This sequence joins TRBV27 and TRBJ1-1, with 10 bases fitting TRBD1. The CDR3 extends over 14 amino acids. The germline gives CDR1 MNHEY, CDR2 SMNVEV (reference sequence). V was clipped by 5 bases and J by 4 bases; unmatched bases: 4. The CDR3 spells CASSHRDRGTEAFF. DNA for the CDR3: TGTGCCAGCAGTCACCGGGACAGGGGCACTGAAGCTTTCTTT.

The V call is TRBV5-8, the J call TRBJ1-2; weak D call: TRBD1 (5 bases). Per the germline V gene, CDR1 is SGHTS and CDR2 is YDEGEE. The CDR3 length is 17 residues. V lost 0 bases and J lost 3, with 18 bases in between. CDR3: CASSLGAGRSADYGYTF. As DNA, the CDR3 is TGTGCCAGCAGCTTGGGCGCAGGGAGGAGTGCTGACTATGGCTACACCTTC.

The chain employs TRBV6-5 and TRBJ2-1; 8 bases agree with TRBD2. Per germline, CDR1 MNHEY and CDR2 SVGAGI. The CDR3 runs 16 residues. J was trimmed by 0 bases and V by 4 bases; bases with no gene match: 5. The CDR3 nucleotides are TGTGCCAGCAGTTCGAAACTAGCGGACTCCTACAATGAGCAGTTCTTC. Its protein product is CASSSKLADSYNEQFF.

The gene calls are TRBV18 and TRBJ2-7; 8 bases map to TRBD1. CDR1 is KGHSH, CDR2 LQKENI, per germline. This CDR3 is built from 14 residues. J lost 7 bases, V lost 3 bases, and 8 bases had no gene match. In DNA, the CDR3 is TGTGCCAGCTCACCCGCCCAGGGGGCGCATGAGCAGTACTTC. Translating it yields CASSPAQGAHEQYF. Full variable domain (remainder filled in from reference TRBV18 and TRBJ2-7): NAGVMQNPRHLVRRRGQEARLRCSPMKGHSHVYWYRQLPEEGLKFMVYLQKENIIDESGMPKERFSAEFPKEGPSILRIQQVVRGDSAAYFCASSPAQGAHEQYFGPGTRLTVT.

The J gene is TRBJ2-1, the V gene TRBV5-1; TRBD2 matches 8 bases. The germline V gene encodes CDR1 SGHRS and CDR2 YFSETQ. Germline trimming cut 0 bases from V and 10 bases from J; bases unmatched to any gene: 6. CDR3 length: 14 amino acids. DNA of the CDR3: TGCGCCAGCAGCTTGGATCCAGCGGGAGAAGAGCAGTTCTTC. As protein: CASSLDPAGEEQFF. The full variable domain, rest sourced from reference TRBV5-1 and TRBJ2-1, is KAGVTQTPRYLIKTRGQQVTLSCSPISGHRSVSWYQQTPGQGLQFLFEYFSETQRNKGNFPGRFSGRQFSNSRSEMNVSTLELGDSALYLCASSLDPAGEEQFFGPGTRLTVL.

This clone appeared once. This rearrangement joins TRBV7-8 to TRBJ2-6; TRBD1 aligns across 10 bases. With 1 base clipped from V and 0 bases from J, the junction kept 9 bases outside the gene matches. The CDR3 contains 20 residues. Germline V gene data show CDR1 as SGHVS and CDR2 as FQNEAQ. CDR3 region: CASSLDVEDRGNSGANVLTF. The CDR3 DNA sequence: TGTGCCAGCAGCTTAGATGTGGAGGACAGGGGGAACTCTGGGGCCAACGTCCTGACTTTC.

This rearrangement joins TRBV4-1 to TRBJ2-5; D gene uncertain. This CDR3 is 16 amino acids long. CDR1 MGHRA and CDR2 YSYEKL come from the germline V gene. Trimming pared 1 base from V and 9 bases from J, leaving 21 bases between. The CDR3 region is CASSQGAVDSGSAQYF. CDR3 DNA: TGCGCCAGCAGCCAAGGGGCGGTCGATAGTGGGTCGGCCCAGTACTTC.

This clone was seen a few times. The chain employs TRBV19 and TRBJ1-2; a possible D gene is TRBD1 (6 bases). V dropped 6 bases and J dropped 2 bases, with 10 bases sitting between them. This CDR3 spans 13 amino acids. Germline V gives CDR1 LNHDA, CDR2 SQIVND (reference sequence). The CDR3 region has the DNA TGTGCCAGTAGCAGGGGAAGGAACTATGGCTACACCTTC. Protein sequence: CASSRGRNYGYTF. The whole variable domain, filled in from reference TRBV19 and TRBJ1-2, reads DGGITQSPKYLFRKEGQNVTLSCEQNLNHDAMYWYRQDPGQGLRLIYYSQIVNDFQKGDIAEGYSVSREKKESFPLTVTSAQKNPTAFYLCASSRGRNYGYTFGSGTRLTVV.